This T cell receptor (beta chain) was profiled in a study of cytomegalovirus exposure and HLA in healthy donors. About this clone: Its antigen remains unidentified.

PCR used 60 Vbeta primers and 13 Jbeta primers. The method was immunoSEQ multiplex PCR; TCRdb's version includes in-frame clones alone and lacks a portion of them. The data show about 130,000 clones, around 77% seen once. Study results and limitations: Researchers counted about 150 TCR beta chains as cytomegalovirus-associated. Upon later analysis, TCR association rates were observed to vary by HLA locus, being highest for DRB1 and lowest for HLA-C.

The source of this sequence is a man aged 25-40 years in good health and CMV-seronegative. The sample consisted of PBMCs.

The chain's CDR3 is CASSLLGEETQYF. The DNA of the CDR3 is TGTGCCAGCAGCTTGCTCGGGGAGGAGACCCAGTACTTC. The rearrangement uses TRBV5-4 and TRBJ2-5; TRBD2 might be the D (5 bases). Trimming took 1 base from V and 5 from J, leaving 9 bases between them. CDR1 is SGHNT, CDR2 YYREEE, per germline (reference sequence). This CDR3 is built from 13 residues.